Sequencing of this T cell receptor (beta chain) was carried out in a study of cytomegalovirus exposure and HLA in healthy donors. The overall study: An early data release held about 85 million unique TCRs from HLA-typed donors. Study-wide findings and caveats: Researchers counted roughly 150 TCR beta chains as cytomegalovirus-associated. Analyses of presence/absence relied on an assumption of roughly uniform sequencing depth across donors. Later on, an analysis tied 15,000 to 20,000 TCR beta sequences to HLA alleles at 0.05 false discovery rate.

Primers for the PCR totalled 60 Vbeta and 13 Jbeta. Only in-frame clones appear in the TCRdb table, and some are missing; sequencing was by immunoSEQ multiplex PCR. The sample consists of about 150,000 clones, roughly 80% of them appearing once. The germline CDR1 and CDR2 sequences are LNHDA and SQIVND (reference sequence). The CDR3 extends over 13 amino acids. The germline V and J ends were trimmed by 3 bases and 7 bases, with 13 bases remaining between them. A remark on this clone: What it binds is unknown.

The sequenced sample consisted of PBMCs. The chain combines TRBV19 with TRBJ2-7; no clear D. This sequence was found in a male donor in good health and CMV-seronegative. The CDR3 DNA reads TGTGCCAGTAGTATCTCATTCTTGCGGGAGCAGTACTTC. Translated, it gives CASSISFLREQYF.